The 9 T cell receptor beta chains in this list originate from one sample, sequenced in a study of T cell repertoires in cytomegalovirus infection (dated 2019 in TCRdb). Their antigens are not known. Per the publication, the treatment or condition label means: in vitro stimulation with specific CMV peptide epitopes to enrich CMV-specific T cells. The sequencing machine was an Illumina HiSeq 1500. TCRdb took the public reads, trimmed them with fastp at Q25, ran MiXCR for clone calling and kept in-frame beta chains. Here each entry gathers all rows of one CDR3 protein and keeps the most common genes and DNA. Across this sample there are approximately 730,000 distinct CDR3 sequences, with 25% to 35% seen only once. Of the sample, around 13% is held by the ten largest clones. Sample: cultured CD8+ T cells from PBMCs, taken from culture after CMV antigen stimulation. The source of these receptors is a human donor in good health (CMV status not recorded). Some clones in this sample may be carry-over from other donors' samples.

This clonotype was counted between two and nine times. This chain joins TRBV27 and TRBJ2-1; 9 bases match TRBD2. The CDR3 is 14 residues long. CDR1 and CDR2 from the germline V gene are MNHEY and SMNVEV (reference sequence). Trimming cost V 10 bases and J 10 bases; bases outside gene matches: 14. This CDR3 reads CAISSGGPGREQFF. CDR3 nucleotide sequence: TGTGCCATTTCGAGCGGGGGGCCCGGTCGAGAGCAGTTCTTC.

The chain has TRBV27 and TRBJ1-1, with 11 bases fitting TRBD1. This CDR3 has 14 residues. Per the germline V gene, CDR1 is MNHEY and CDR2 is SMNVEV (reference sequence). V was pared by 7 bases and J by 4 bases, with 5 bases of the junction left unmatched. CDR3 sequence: CASIPGQGGTEAFF. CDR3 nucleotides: TGTGCCAGCATACCGGGACAGGGGGGCACTGAAGCTTTCTTT.

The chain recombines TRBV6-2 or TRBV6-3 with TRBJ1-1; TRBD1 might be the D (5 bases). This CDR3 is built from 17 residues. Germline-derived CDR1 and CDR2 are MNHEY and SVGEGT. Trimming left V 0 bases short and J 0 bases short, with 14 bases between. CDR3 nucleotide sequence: TGTGCCAGCAGTTACTCCGGCGCAGGGTTCATGAACACTGAAGCTTTCTTT. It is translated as CASSYSGAGFMNTEAFF.

The CDR3 sequence is CASSLWENTIYF. The CDR3 DNA follows: TGTGCCAGCAGTTTATGGGAAAACACCATATATTTT. The chain recombines TRBV27 with TRBJ1-3; no clear D. This CDR3 region has 12 residues. The V gene's germline CDR1 is MNHEY and CDR2 SMNVEV (reference sequence). V was pared by 1 base and J by 6 bases, with 4 bases between.

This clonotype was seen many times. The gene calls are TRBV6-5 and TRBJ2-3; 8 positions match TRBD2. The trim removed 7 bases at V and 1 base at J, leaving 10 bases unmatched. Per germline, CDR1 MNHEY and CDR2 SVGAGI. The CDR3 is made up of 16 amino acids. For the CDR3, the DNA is TGTGCCAGCACATTTGGAAGTAGCGGGGGCACAGATACGCAGTATTTT. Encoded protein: CASTFGSSGGTDTQYF.

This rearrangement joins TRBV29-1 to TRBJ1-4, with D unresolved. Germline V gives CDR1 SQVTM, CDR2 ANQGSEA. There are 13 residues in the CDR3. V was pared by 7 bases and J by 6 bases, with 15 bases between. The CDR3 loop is CSAIRSLDEKLFF. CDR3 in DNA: TGCAGCGCGATAAGGTCTCTTGATGAAAAACTGTTTTTT. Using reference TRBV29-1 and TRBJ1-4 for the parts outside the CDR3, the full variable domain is SAVISQKPSRDICQRGTSLTIQCQVDSQVTMMFWYRQQPGQSLTLIATANQGSEATYESGFVIDKFPISRPNLTFSTLTVSNMSPEDSSIYLCSAIRSLDEKLFFGSGTQLSVL.

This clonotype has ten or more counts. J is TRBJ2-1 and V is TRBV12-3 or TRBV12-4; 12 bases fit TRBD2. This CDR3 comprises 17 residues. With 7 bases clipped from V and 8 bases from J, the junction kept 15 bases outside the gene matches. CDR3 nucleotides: TGTGCCAGCACCATAGAGAAACTAGCGGGGGGCCGTGATGAGCAGTTCTTC. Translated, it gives CASTIEKLAGGRDEQFF.

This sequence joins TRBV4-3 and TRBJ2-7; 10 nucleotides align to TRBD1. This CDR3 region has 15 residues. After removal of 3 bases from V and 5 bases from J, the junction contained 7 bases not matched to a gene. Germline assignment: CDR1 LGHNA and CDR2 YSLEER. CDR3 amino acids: CASSQSGTGAHEQYF. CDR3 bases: TGCGCCAGCAGCCAGTCCGGGACAGGGGCCCACGAGCAGTACTTC.

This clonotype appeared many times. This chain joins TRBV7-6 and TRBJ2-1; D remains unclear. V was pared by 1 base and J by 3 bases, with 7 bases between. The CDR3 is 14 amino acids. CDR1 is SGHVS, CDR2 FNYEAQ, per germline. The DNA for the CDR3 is TGTGCCAGCAGCTTAGGCGGCAACTACAATGAGCAGTTCTTC. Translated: CASSLGGNYNEQFF.